This passage covers 12 T cell receptor beta chains from one sample sequenced in a study of cytomegalovirus exposure and HLA in healthy donors. TCRdb keeps only in-frame clones here, not all; method: immunoSEQ multiplex PCR. This sample yields 150,000 to 200,000 clones, of which about three quarters are seen a single time; 1% to 1.5% belongs to the top ten. The sample taken for sequencing was PBMCs. These receptors originate from a woman in her 30s in good health and CMV-seronegative.

DNA of the CDR3: TGCGCCAGCAGCTTGTCCCGGGGGGTCAACACCGGGGAGCTGTTTTTT. This codes for CASSLSRGVNTGELFF. This chain joins TRBV5-1 and TRBJ2-2, with TRBD2 identical over 7 bases. The CDR3 sequence is 16 residues long. CDR1 and CDR2 from the germline V gene are SGHRS and YFSETQ. Trimming at V came to 1 base and at J to 2 bases, leaving 5 bases not matched to a gene.

This clone showed up just once. The chain joins TRBV11-2 to TRBJ2-7; 16 nucleotides match TRBD2. The CDR3 has 19 amino acids. Trimming cost V 4 bases and J 0 bases; bases outside gene matches: 9. The germline V gene encodes CDR1 SGHAT and CDR2 FQNNGV. The CDR3 loop is CASSSNSGLAGGSSYEQYF. In DNA, the CDR3 is TGTGCCAGCAGCTCCAATTCGGGACTAGCGGGAGGGAGCTCCTACGAGCAGTACTTC.

The chain is built from TRBV25-1 and TRBJ1-3; 9 bases map to TRBD1. Trimming cost V 3 bases and J 7 bases; bases outside gene matches: 4. Germline values: CDR1 MGHDK, CDR2 SYGVNS. This CDR3 is built from 14 residues. The CDR3 region has the DNA TGTGCCAGCAGTGAGGGACAGGGAATGAACACCATATATTTT. Translated, it gives CASSEGQGMNTIYF.

This rearrangement joins TRBV5-5 to TRBJ1-1; 9 positions agree with TRBD1. The V gene's germline CDR1 is SGHKS and CDR2 YYEKEE (reference sequence). V gave up 2 bases and J gave up 5 bases; unmatched junction bases: 10. This CDR3 is built from 16 residues. CDR3 loop: CASSLPGQGLRTEAFF. Written as DNA, the CDR3 is TGTGCCAGCAGCTTACCGGGACAGGGATTGAGGACTGAAGCTTTCTTT.

The sample holds one count of this clone. The V call is TRBV30, the J call TRBJ2-1; 7 bases line up with TRBD2. This CDR3 is 14 amino acids long. V was clipped by 0 bases and J by 5 bases; unmatched bases: 4. Germline CDR1 and CDR2: GTSNPN and SVGIG (reference sequence). The CDR3 bases are TGTGCCTGGAGTGTTGCTAGCGGCCACAATGAGCAGTTCTTC. Encoded protein: CAWSVASGHNEQFF.

This clone showed up just a few times. The V and J genes are TRBV5-1 and TRBJ1-5; TRBD1 agrees at 8 bases. Germline V gene data show CDR1 as SGHRS and CDR2 as YFSETQ. V gave up 5 bases and J gave up 4 bases; unmatched junction bases: 11. The CDR3 has 16 amino acids. The CDR3 sequence is CASSLGQGGRNQPQHF. In DNA form, the CDR3 reads TGCGCCAGCAGTCTCGGACAGGGAGGGCGAAATCAGCCCCAGCATTTT.

This chain uses TRBV5-1 with TRBJ2-7, with TRBD1 identical over 7 bases. The CDR3 consists of 13 residues. Germline V gene data show CDR1 as SGHRS and CDR2 as YFSETQ. V lost 3 bases, J lost 4 bases, and 4 bases stayed unmatched. CDR3 sequence (DNA): TGCGCCAGCAGCTGGGACAGACAATACGAGCAGTACTTC. This gives the protein CASSWDRQYEQYF.

The chain employs TRBV6-5 and TRBJ1-4; D remains unclear. CDR1 is MNHEY, CDR2 SVGAGI, per germline. The CDR3 consists of 14 residues. V lost 6 bases and J 8 bases, leaving 16 bases between the germline ends. The CDR3 DNA reads TGTGCCAGCAGACCCGGTGGAGGTGGGGAAAAACTGTTTTTT. Residues: CASRPGGGGEKLFF.

V gene TRBV19 combines with J gene TRBJ2-5; 7 nucleotides align to TRBD2. J was trimmed by 4 bases and V by 0 bases; bases with no gene match: 5. Germline assignment: CDR1 LNHDA and CDR2 SQIVND (reference sequence). CDR3 length: 15 residues. CDR3 residues: CASSIDSQRGETQYF. In DNA, the CDR3 is TGTGCCAGTAGTATAGATTCCCAGCGGGGAGAGACCCAGTACTTC.

The CDR3 loop is CASSHTGGAFF. CDR3 in DNA: TGTGCCAGCAGTCATACAGGGGGAGCTTTCTTT. The chain is built from TRBV28 and TRBJ1-1, with TRBD1 identical over 8 bases. The junction had 3 bases not matched to a gene; V was cut back by 5 bases and J by 10 bases. There are 11 residues in the CDR3. Germline V gene lookup returns CDR1 MDHEN and CDR2 SYDVKM.

The chain joins TRBV7-9 to TRBJ2-5; 13 positions agree with TRBD2. In germline, CDR1 is SEHNR, CDR2 FQNEAQ (reference sequence). The CDR3 consists of 16 residues. V lost 4 bases and J lost 7; bases outside the gene matches: 9. CDR3 sequence (DNA): TGTGCCAGCAGCTCCCCGGGACTAGCGGGAAGGGGGACCCAGTACTTC. This codes for CASSSPGLAGRGTQYF. Full variable domain (rest looked up from reference TRBV7-9 and TRBJ2-5): DTGVSQNPRHKITKRGQNVTFRCDPISEHNRLYWYRQTLGQGPEFLTYFQNEAQLEKSRLLSDRFSAERPKGSFSTLEIQRTEQGDSAMYLCASSSPGLAGRGTQYFGPGTRLLVL.

The chain is built from TRBV7-2 and TRBJ1-6; 10 bases map to TRBD1. Looked up from germline, CDR1 is SGHTA and CDR2 is FQGNSA. CDR3 length: 17 residues. V shed 4 bases and J 5 bases; nucleotides not matched to a gene: 8. CDR3 DNA: TGTGCCAGCAGCTGGGGACAGGGGCCTTCTAATAATTCACCCCTCCACTTT. Translation gives CASSWGQGPSNNSPLHF.